Below, 14 T cell receptor beta chains from the same sample are listed, as sequenced in a study of cytomegalovirus exposure and HLA in healthy donors. PCR employed 60 Vbeta and 13 Jbeta primers. Sequencing was performed with immunoSEQ multiplex PCR; in TCRdb, only in-frame clones are kept and a portion is missing. Of about 170,000 clones listed, under 80% are singletons. The sample taken for sequencing was PBMCs. The receptors come from a human donor in good health.

The rearrangement links TRBV7-8 to TRBJ2-5; a possible D gene is TRBD1 (5 bases). The CDR3 contains 14 residues. The V end was cut by 6 bases, the J end by 5 bases, with 16 bases between. Per the germline V gene, CDR1 is SGHVS and CDR2 is FQNEAQ. The chain's CDR3 is CASRAAGNTETQYF. CDR3 nucleotide sequence: TGTGCCAGCAGGGCTGCAGGGAACACCGAGACCCAGTACTTC. The variable domain in full, completed from reference TRBV7-8 and TRBJ2-5, reads GAGVSQSPRYKVAKRGQDVALRCDPISGHVSLFWYQQALGQGPEFLTYFQNEAQLDKSGLPSDRFFAERPEGSVSTLKIQRTQQEDSAVYLCASRAAGNTETQYFGPGTRLLVL.

The V call is TRBV7-9, the J call TRBJ1-3; D is undetermined. The CDR3 has 17 amino acids. The germline V gene has CDR1 SEHNR and CDR2 FQNEAQ (reference sequence). Between the trimmed V and J ends, which lost 0 bases and 1 base, there was a span of 13 bases. The CDR3, as DNA: TGTGCCAGCAGCTTAGCGGCTGGCCTCAGGTCTGGAAACACCATATATTTT. Amino acids: CASSLAAGLRSGNTIYF. The full variable domain, in which reference TRBV7-9 and TRBJ1-3 provide the parts outside the CDR3, is DTGVSQNPRHKITKRGQNVTFRCDPISEHNRLYWYRQTLGQGPEFLTYFQNEAQLEKSRLLSDRFSAERPKGSFSTLEIQRTEQGDSAMYLCASSLAAGLRSGNTIYFGEGSWLTVV.

The V call is TRBV19, the J call TRBJ2-7; TRBD1 aligns across 10 bases. Germline V gene sequence: CDR1 LNHDA, CDR2 SQIVND (reference sequence). This CDR3 comprises 14 residues. V lost 6 bases to trimming and J lost 3 bases; unmatched junction nucleotides: 5. For the CDR3, the DNA is TGTGCCAGTAGGATGACAGGGGGCGGCTACGAGCAGTACTTC. This gives the protein CASRMTGGGYEQYF.

This clone occurred a few times. The CDR3 region has the DNA TGCGCCAGCAGCTCCTCCTGGACAGGGGGAAAAAATGAAAAACTGTTTTTT. Protein sequence: CASSSSWTGGKNEKLFF. The chain employs TRBV5-1 and TRBJ1-4; TRBD1 matches 10 bases. The V gene's germline CDR1 is SGHRS and CDR2 YFSETQ. V dropped 3 bases and J dropped 5; count of bases not matched to a gene: 10. The length of the CDR3 is 17 residues. Looking up the rest from reference TRBV5-1 and TRBJ1-4 gives the full variable domain: KAGVTQTPRYLIKTRGQQVTLSCSPISGHRSVSWYQQTPGQGLQFLFEYFSETQRNKGNFPGRFSGRQFSNSRSEMNVSTLELGDSALYLCASSSSWTGGKNEKLFFGSGTQLSVL.

V is TRBV2 and J is TRBJ2-2; TRBD2 aligns across 11 bases. The CDR3 extends over 15 amino acids. After removal of 5 bases from V and 4 bases from J, the junction contained 3 bases not matched to a gene. In germline, CDR1 is SNHLY, CDR2 FYNNEI. CDR3: CASSWGTSGTGELFF. The CDR3 DNA reads TGTGCCAGCAGTTGGGGGACTAGCGGCACCGGGGAGCTGTTTTTT.

This clone has just one count. V and J are TRBV5-1 and TRBJ1-6; 8 bases align to TRBD1. CDR1 is SGHRS and CDR2 is YFSETQ in the germline V gene. This CDR3 is 15 amino acids long. The V gene end was trimmed by 0 bases and the J gene end by 10 bases; junction bases not matched to a gene: 6. The CDR3 here is CASSLGQGSTSPLHF. CDR3 in DNA: TGCGCCAGCAGCTTGGGACAGGGGTCAACCTCACCCCTCCACTTT.

CDR3: CASNPMGGGGTDTQYF. CDR3 bases: TGTGCCAGCAACCCAATGGGGGGGGGCGGCACAGATACGCAGTATTTT. This rearrangement joins TRBV7-6 to TRBJ2-3; tentative D call: TRBD2 (7 bases). The germline CDR1 and CDR2 sequences are SGHVS and FNYEAQ. The CDR3 loop spans 16 amino acids. Trimming removed 7 bases from V and 1 base from J, with 18 bases in between.

A few counts support this clone. The chain recombines TRBV6-1 with TRBJ1-5; D perhaps matches TRBD1 (6 bases). Germline CDR1 reads MNHNS; CDR2 reads SASEGT. Trimming cost V 4 bases and J 7 bases, with 14 bases left between them. The CDR3 length is 14 residues. The chain's CDR3 is CASSVTGSGQPQHF. As DNA, the CDR3 is TGTGCCAGCAGTGTAACAGGGTCAGGACAGCCCCAGCATTTT.

CDR3 in DNA: TGCGCCAGCAGCTCCCAACTAGCGGGGGGTCACAATGAGCAGTTCTTC. Translated, it gives CASSSQLAGGHNEQFF. The V call is TRBV4-1, the J call TRBJ2-1, with 12 bases fitting TRBD2. The CDR3 sequence is 16 residues long. From germline, CDR1 is MGHRA and CDR2 YSYEKL. The trim removed 5 bases at V and 5 bases at J, leaving 7 bases unmatched.

The sample holds one count of this clone. The chain uses TRBV5-6 and TRBJ2-7; 10 nucleotides agree with TRBD2. Germline CDR1 and CDR2: SGHDT and YYEEEE. Trimming at V came to 0 bases and at J to 5 bases, leaving 11 bases not matched to a gene. This CDR3 has 17 amino acids. This chain's CDR3 is CASSLEIAGGHKNEQYF. The CDR3 DNA sequence: TGTGCCAGCAGCTTGGAGATAGCGGGGGGCCATAAAAACGAGCAGTACTTC.

In its sample, this clone was seen a few times. The chain links TRBV2 to TRBJ2-1; 10 bases line up with TRBD1. This CDR3 has 13 residues. Germline CDR1 reads SNHLY; CDR2 reads FYNNEI. V shed 7 bases, J shed 5 bases, and the junction held 2 bases outside the gene matches. The CDR3 nucleotides are TGTGCCAGCATTGGACAGGGGGACAATGAGCAGTTCTTC. Protein product: CASIGQGDNEQFF.

J is TRBJ1-1 and V is TRBV6-7; 8 bases map to TRBD1. TRBV6-7 is annotated as an ORF whose role is uncertain. V lost 8 bases and J lost 4; bases outside the gene matches: 3. The CDR3 contains 12 residues. CDR3 region: CASHRGSTEAFF. CDR3 nucleotides: TGTGCCAGCCACAGGGGGAGCACTGAAGCTTTCTTT.

V is TRBV2 and J is TRBJ1-2; 7 bases agree with TRBD1. The length of the CDR3 is 11 residues. Germline-derived CDR1 and CDR2 are SNHLY and FYNNEI. The CDR3 loop is CAQQGGNGYTF. The CDR3 region has the DNA TGTGCACAGCAAGGGGGCAATGGCTACACCTTC.

This clone came up a few times. V gene TRBV4-1 combines with J gene TRBJ2-5; the match to TRBD1 covers 7 bases. Germline V CDR1 and CDR2: MGHRA, YSYEKL. The ends lost 2 bases at V and 5 bases at J; junction bases unmatched: 5. CDR3 length: 14 amino acids. CDR3 DNA: TGCGCCAGCAGCCAATTCAGGGGGAAGGAGACCCAGTACTTC. Amino acid sequence: CASSQFRGKETQYF.